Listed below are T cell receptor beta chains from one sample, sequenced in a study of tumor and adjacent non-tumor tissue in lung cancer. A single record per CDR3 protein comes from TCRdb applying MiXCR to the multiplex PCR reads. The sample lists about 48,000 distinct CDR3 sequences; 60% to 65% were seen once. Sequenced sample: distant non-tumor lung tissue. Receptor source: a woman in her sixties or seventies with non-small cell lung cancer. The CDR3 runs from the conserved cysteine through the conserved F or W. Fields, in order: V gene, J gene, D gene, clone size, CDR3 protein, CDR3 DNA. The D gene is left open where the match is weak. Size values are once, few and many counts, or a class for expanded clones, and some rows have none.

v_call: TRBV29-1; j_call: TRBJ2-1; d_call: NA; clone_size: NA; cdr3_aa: CSIDSGYNEQFF; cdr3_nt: TGTAGCATTGATTCAGGGTACAATGAGCAATTCTTC
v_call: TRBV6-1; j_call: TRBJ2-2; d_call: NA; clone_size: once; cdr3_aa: CASSRTQGRVNTGQLFF; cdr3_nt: TGTGCCAGCAGCAGAACGCAGGGAAGGGTAAACACCGGGCAGCTGTTTTTT
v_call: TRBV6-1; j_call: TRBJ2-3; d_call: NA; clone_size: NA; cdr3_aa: CACRTEVWLTDMQYF; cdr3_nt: TGTGCCTGCAGAACTGAGGTCTGGCTCACAGATATGCAGTATTTT
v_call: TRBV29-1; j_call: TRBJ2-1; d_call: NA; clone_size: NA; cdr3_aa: CSVDLGYNEQFF; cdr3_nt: TGCAGCGTTGATCTGGGGTACAATGAGCAGTTTTTC
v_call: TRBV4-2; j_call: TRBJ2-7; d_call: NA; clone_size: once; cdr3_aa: CASSHAEVEQYF; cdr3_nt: TGTGCCAGCAGCCATGCTGAGGTCGAGCAGTACTTC
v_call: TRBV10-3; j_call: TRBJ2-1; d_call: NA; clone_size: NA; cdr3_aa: CTIKVAGGSYNEQFF; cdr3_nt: TGTACCATCAAGGTAGCAGGAGGAAGTTACAATGAACAGTTCTTC
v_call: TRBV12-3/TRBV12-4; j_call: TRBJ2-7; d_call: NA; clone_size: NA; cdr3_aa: CASGPRETGKTEQYF; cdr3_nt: TGTGCTAGCGGCCCGAGGGAGACGGGAAAGACCGAGCAGTACTTC
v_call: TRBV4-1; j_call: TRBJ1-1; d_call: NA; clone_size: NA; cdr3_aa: CVSSTWTENAEAFF; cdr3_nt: TGCGTCAGCAGCACCTGGACAGAGAACGCTGAAGCTTTCTTT
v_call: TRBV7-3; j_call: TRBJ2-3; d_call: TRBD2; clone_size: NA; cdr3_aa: CASNHSGLAGVASTDTQYF; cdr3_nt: TGTGCCAGCAACCATAGCGGACTAGCGGGAGTTGCTAGCACAGATACGCAGTATTTT
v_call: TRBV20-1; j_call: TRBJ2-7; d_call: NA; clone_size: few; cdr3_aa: CNAQVQDGLGEQYF; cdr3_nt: TGCAATGCCCAGGTCCAGGACGGTTTGGGCGAGCAGTACTTC
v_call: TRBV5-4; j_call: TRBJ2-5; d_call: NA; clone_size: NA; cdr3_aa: CASSLAGEVQETQYF; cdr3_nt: TGTGCCAGCAGCTTGGCAGGGGAGGTCCAAGAGACCCAGTACTTC
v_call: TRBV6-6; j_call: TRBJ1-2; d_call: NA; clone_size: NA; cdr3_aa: CASSGTAAGYTF; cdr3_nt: TGTGCCAGTAGCGGAACGGCGGCCGGCTACACCTTC
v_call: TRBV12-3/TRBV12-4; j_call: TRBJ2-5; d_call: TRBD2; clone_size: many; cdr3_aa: CASSGGGGTQYF; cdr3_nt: TGTGCCAGCAGTGGTGGGGGGGGGACCCAGTACTTC
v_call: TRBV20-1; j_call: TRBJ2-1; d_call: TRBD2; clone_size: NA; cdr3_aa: CSAVALAGGLNHEQFF; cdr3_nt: TGCAGTGCCGTCGCGTTAGCGGGAGGGCTCAATCATGAGCAGTTCTTC
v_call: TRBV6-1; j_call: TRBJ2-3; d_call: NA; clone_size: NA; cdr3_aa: CASSEGLGKAGTYTQYF; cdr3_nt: TGTGCCAGCAGTGAAGGACTAGGGAAGGCTGGTACATATACGCAGTATTTT